These 30 T cell receptor beta chains came from one sample sequenced in a study of T-cell memory formation after mild COVID-19. TCRdb independently ran MiXCR on the 5' RACE reads; one entry per CDR3 protein. The table includes fewer than 500,000 distinct CDR3 sequences, approximately 23% detected once. The sample consisted of PBMCs or a T cell subset sorted from them (not recorded which). The receptors derive from an adult woman who had mild COVID-19 (a few samples of this study predate the infection). Cell type and time point are not known.

This clonotype showed up just a few times. The genes are TRBV7-2 and TRBJ2-5; unclear D gene. CDR3 length equals 12 residues. Trimming shortened V by 8 bases and J by 2 bases, and 9 bases separated the two germline ends. Germline CDR1 reads SGHTA; CDR2 reads FQGNSA. The CDR3 reads CASGRLQETQYF. The CDR3 region has the DNA TGTGCCAGCGGTAGATTGCAAGAGACCCAGTACTTC.

This clonotype appeared a few times. V usage is TRBV24-1 and J usage is TRBJ1-2; no clear D. This CDR3 has 14 amino acids. The germline gives CDR1 KGHDR, CDR2 SFDVKD. V was clipped by 1 base and J by 2 bases, with 7 bases between them. The CDR3: CATSDLAGNYGYTF. CDR3 bases: TGTGCCACCAGTGATTTAGCGGGAAACTATGGCTACACCTTC.

The chain couples TRBV18 to TRBJ2-7; no firm D call. This CDR3 spans 11 amino acids. Trimming removed 2 bases at V and 5 bases at J, with 4 bases between. Germline CDR1 reads KGHSH; CDR2 reads LQKENI. The chain's CDR3 is CASSPDHEQYF. CDR3 nucleotides: TGTGCCAGCTCACCAGATCACGAGCAGTACTTC.

This clonotype occurred a few times. The genes are TRBV25-1 and TRBJ2-7; D gene uncertain. The CDR3 has 12 amino acids. The germline V gene encodes CDR1 MGHDK and CDR2 SYGVNS. The V end was cut by 1 base, the J end by 6 bases, with 7 bases between. The CDR3 loop is CASSEWSSEQYF. DNA of the CDR3: TGTGCCAGCAGTGAATGGTCGTCCGAGCAGTACTTC.

This clonotype has just a few counts. The chain is built from TRBV7-2 and TRBJ2-5, with D perhaps matching TRBD1 (6 bases). CDR1 SGHTA and CDR2 FQGNSA come from the germline V gene. This CDR3 spans 15 amino acids. V was trimmed by 1 base and J by 2 bases, leaving 11 bases between them. The CDR3 DNA sequence: TGTGCCAGCAGCTTAGGGGGGCTAGTACAAGAGACCCAGTACTTC. As protein: CASSLGGLVQETQYF. Looking up the rest from reference TRBV7-2 and TRBJ2-5 gives the full variable domain: GAGVSQSPSNKVTEKGKDVELRCDPISGHTALYWYRQSLGQGLEFLIYFQGNSAPDKSGLPSDRFSAERTGGSVSTLTIQRTQQEDSAVYLCASSLGGLVQETQYFGPGTRLLVL.

This chain uses TRBV20-1 with TRBJ2-7, with unresolved D. Trimming took 2 bases from V and 5 from J, leaving 19 bases between them. This CDR3 contains 15 residues. Germline CDR1 is DFQATT and CDR2 is SNEGSKA (reference sequence). The CDR3 here is CSARLPRLAGDEQYF. DNA of the CDR3: TGCAGTGCTAGACTCCCCCGATTGGCTGGAGACGAGCAGTACTTC.

The genes are TRBV12-3 or TRBV12-4 and TRBJ1-1; D is perhaps TRBD1 (5 bases). The CDR3 contains 15 residues. V shed 4 bases and J shed 6 bases, with 18 bases lying between them. CDR3: CASSSGPGYRSEAFF. Written as DNA, the CDR3 is TGTGCCAGCAGTTCGGGGCCGGGGTACAGGTCTGAAGCTTTCTTT.

In this sample, this clonotype turned up a few times. The chain employs TRBV7-3 and TRBJ2-1; 10 positions agree with TRBD1. CDR3 length: 14 amino acids. V was clipped by 5 bases and J by 7 bases; unmatched bases: 5. Per the germline V gene, CDR1 is SGHTA and CDR2 is FQGTGA. CDR3 sequence reads: CASSRQGAGNEQFF. In nucleotides, the CDR3 is TGTGCCAGCAGCCGACAGGGGGCTGGGAATGAGCAGTTCTTC.

V is TRBV20-1 and J is TRBJ2-1; 8 nucleotides match TRBD2. Germline CDR1 DFQATT, CDR2 SNEGSKA (reference sequence). With V trimmed by 3 bases and J by 3 bases, 4 bases remained unmatched. This CDR3 region has 14 residues. CDR3 loop: CSASGRDHYNEQFF. The CDR3 DNA reads TGCAGTGCTAGCGGGAGGGATCACTACAATGAGCAGTTCTTC.

CDR3 loop: CASSKERGARNTEAFF. The CDR3 DNA reads as TGTGCCAGCAGCAAGGAAAGGGGCGCAAGGAACACTGAAGCTTTCTTT. The chain has TRBV2 and TRBJ1-1, with D possibly matching TRBD1 (5 bases). Germline-derived CDR1 and CDR2 are SNHLY and FYNNEI. Trimming pared 6 bases from V and 1 base from J, leaving 18 bases between. The CDR3 consists of 16 residues.

This clonotype appeared a few times. This rearrangement joins TRBV7-9 to TRBJ2-7; D possibly corresponds to TRBD2 (6 bases). CDR3 length: 13 residues. V was shortened by 5 bases and J by 11 bases, with 19 bases between the two germline ends. From germline, CDR1 is SEHNR and CDR2 FQNEAQ (reference sequence). This CDR3 reads CASSAASGGMEYF. CDR3 DNA: TGTGCCAGCAGCGCCGCCTCCGGGGGAATGGAGTACTTC. Looking up the rest from reference TRBV7-9 and TRBJ2-7 gives the full variable domain: DTGVSQNPRHKITKRGQNVTFRCDPISEHNRLYWYRQTLGQGPEFLTYFQNEAQLEKSRLLSDRFSAERPKGSFSTLEIQRTEQGDSAMYLCASSAASGGMEYFGPGTRLTVT.

This clonotype was observed a single time. The V gene is TRBV7-9, the J gene TRBJ1-2; D may be TRBD1 (6 bases). There are 14 residues in the CDR3. Trimming shortened V by 5 bases and J by 5 bases, and 15 bases separated the two germline ends. Germline CDR1 and CDR2: SEHNR and FQNEAQ (reference sequence). CDR3 loop: CASSRGQLGYGYTF. The CDR3 DNA reads as TGTGCCAGCAGCCGCGGACAGTTAGGATATGGCTACACCTTC. The variable domain in full, with the rest retrieved from reference TRBV7-9 and TRBJ1-2, is DTGVSQNPRHKITKRGQNVTFRCDPISEHNRLYWYRQTLGQGPEFLTYFQNEAQLEKSRLLSDRFSAERPKGSFSTLEIQRTEQGDSAMYLCASSRGQLGYGYTFGSGTRLTVV.

The chain joins TRBV18 to TRBJ2-7, with 7 bases matching TRBD1. V shed 4 bases and J 3 bases; nucleotides not matched to a gene: 6. CDR3 size: 14 residues. Germline-derived CDR1 and CDR2 are KGHSH and LQKENI. Written as DNA, the CDR3 is TGTGCCAGCTCACTAGCTGACAGGGACTACGAGCAGTACTTC. Its protein product is CASSLADRDYEQYF.

The sample holds a few counts of this clonotype. The chain employs TRBV6-4 and TRBJ2-2; no clear D. Looked up from germline, CDR1 is MRHNA and CDR2 is SNTAGT. The CDR3 is made up of 13 amino acids. Trimming left V 2 bases short and J 4 bases short, with 5 bases between. The chain's CDR3 is CASSDRSTGELFF. The CDR3 region has the DNA TGTGCCAGCAGTGACCGGTCCACCGGGGAGCTGTTTTTT.

This clonotype was detected a few times. This chain links TRBV5-1 with TRBJ1-2; tentatively, D is TRBD1 (5 bases). Deletions cut 4 bases from V and 6 bases from J, with 19 bases between. Germline assignment: CDR1 SGHRS and CDR2 YFSETQ. The CDR3 consists of 15 residues. CDR3 in DNA: TGCGCCAGCAGCCCCTCCGGACATGAGGCCGATGGCTACACCTTC. Protein sequence: CASSPSGHEADGYTF.

The rearrangement joins TRBV7-9 to TRBJ1-1, with D perhaps TRBD1 (6 bases). Germline values: CDR1 SEHNR, CDR2 FQNEAQ (reference sequence). V was trimmed by 2 bases and J by 11 bases, leaving 21 bases between them. This CDR3 region has 15 residues. The DNA of the CDR3 is TGTGCCAGCAGCTTAACTATAAGAGGGGGAATGAATGCTTTCTTT. It translates to CASSLTIRGGMNAFF.

This clonotype has just a few counts. The chain joins TRBV12-3 or TRBV12-4 to TRBJ2-1, with 7 positions matching TRBD1. Trimming at V came to 7 bases and at J to 2 bases, leaving 2 bases not matched to a gene. CDR3 length: 13 amino acids. CDR3 sequence: CASKGGTYNEQFF. For the CDR3, the DNA is TGTGCCAGCAAAGGGGGCACCTACAATGAGCAGTTCTTC.

Turning to this clonotype: Sequence at one end of the junction differs from germline and may be a read error. The chain couples TRBV6-6 to TRBJ1-2; a possible D gene is TRBD1 (5 bases). The CDR3 consists of 13 residues. The germline CDR1 and CDR2 sequences are MNHNY and SVGAGI (reference sequence). The CDR3 sequence: CASSKVRDSWVAF. DNA of the CDR3: TGTGCCAGCAGCAAGGTCCGGGACTCATGGGTCGCCTTC.

The V and J genes are TRBV7-2 and TRBJ2-1; no clear D. The germline gives CDR1 SGHTA, CDR2 FQGNSA. The V end was cut by 5 bases, the J end by 10 bases, with 15 bases between. The CDR3 contains 13 residues. As DNA, the CDR3 is TGTGCCAGCAGCAACCGGTCCCCCAGGGAGCAGTTCTTC. This gives the protein CASSNRSPREQFF.

This clonotype was seen a handful of times. V gene TRBV20-1 combines with J gene TRBJ2-7; 11 bases match TRBD2. Trimming removed 5 bases from V and 4 bases from J; junction bases left unmatched: 4. Germline CDR1 reads DFQATT; CDR2 reads SNEGSKA (reference sequence). The CDR3 runs to 13 residues. CDR3 bases: TGCAGTGCTCAGACTAGCGGGGTATACGAGCAGTACTTC. Translating gives CSAQTSGVYEQYF.

This clonotype showed up just a few times. This chain connects TRBV5-1 to TRBJ2-3; tentative D call: TRBD2 (7 bases). The CDR3 spans 22 residues. The germline V and J ends were trimmed by 3 bases and 4 bases, with 36 bases remaining between them. Germline loops: CDR1 SGHRS, CDR2 YFSETQ. CDR3 loop: CASSSPSIKTHREGGPPDTQYF. For the CDR3, the DNA is TGCGCCAGCAGCTCCCCTTCCATTAAGACCCACAGGGAGGGGGGCCCCCCAGATACGCAGTATTTT.

This sequence joins TRBV9 and TRBJ2-3; D ambiguous. V was cut by 0 bases and J by 6 bases, with 14 bases left in between. CDR3 size: 15 residues. Germline V gives CDR1 SGDLS, CDR2 YYNGEE. In DNA, the CDR3 is TGTGCCAGCAGCGTAGACGGGCTAACTGGGGATACGCAGTATTTT. Its translation: CASSVDGLTGDTQYF.

This clonotype turned up a few times. This sequence joins TRBV4-2 and TRBJ1-1; 7 bases line up with TRBD1. The V gene end was trimmed by 4 bases and the J gene end by 2 bases; junction bases not matched to a gene: 4. From germline, CDR1 is LGHNA and CDR2 YNFKEQ. The CDR3 contains 14 residues. CDR3 nucleotide sequence: TGTGCCAGCAGCCGCAGGGGGGGTAACACTGAAGCTTTCTTT. The encoded protein is CASSRRGGNTEAFF.

This clonotype came up a few times. This chain links TRBV19 with TRBJ2-2, with 9 bases matching TRBD2. Looked up from germline, CDR1 is LNHDA and CDR2 is SQIVND (reference sequence). This CDR3 comprises 19 residues. Trimming at V came to 1 base and at J to 4 bases, leaving 13 bases not matched to a gene. CDR3 amino acids: CASSIVVLAGGPCTGELFF. In DNA form, the CDR3 reads TGTGCCAGTAGTATAGTCGTACTGGCGGGAGGGCCGTGCACCGGGGAGCTGTTTTTT.

This chain connects TRBV12-3 or TRBV12-4 to TRBJ2-3; 13 bases fit TRBD2. The CDR3 runs to 17 residues. The ends lost 4 bases at V and 6 bases at J; junction bases unmatched: 10. CDR3 coding DNA: TGTGCCAGCAGTTCAGGACTAGCGGGGGCCTTCAGGGATACGCAGTATTTT. This encodes CASSSGLAGAFRDTQYF.

The CDR3 region is CASSFPVTGTVGAEAFF. The CDR3 nucleotides read TGTGCCAGCAGCTTCCCCGTGACCGGGACAGTAGGAGCTGAAGCTTTCTTT. The chain couples TRBV7-9 to TRBJ1-1; 7 nucleotides line up with TRBD1. Losses at the gene ends were 3 bases for V and 6 bases for J; bases not matched to a gene: 16. Germline V gene sequence: CDR1 SEHNR, CDR2 FQNEAQ (reference sequence). The CDR3 is 17 amino acids.

This clonotype showed up just a few times. One end of the junction is discordant with germline, which a read error may explain. The chain uses TRBV12-3 or TRBV12-4 and TRBJ2-1; D gene unclear. The CDR3 length is 12 residues. The CDR3 coding sequence is TGTGCCAGCAGTTTAATCTACGATGAGCAGTTCTTC. It translates to CASSLIYDEQFF.

The sample holds a few counts of this clonotype. The chain uses TRBV6-5 and TRBJ1-2; D ambiguous. From germline, CDR1 is MNHEY and CDR2 SVGAGI. The V end lost 2 bases, the J end lost 4 bases, and 17 bases lay between the germline ends. CDR3 length: 16 residues. The CDR3 loop reads CASSYLFVRTLYGYTF. CDR3 nucleotide sequence: TGTGCCAGCAGTTACCTCTTCGTCCGAACTCTCTATGGCTACACCTTC.

The CDR3 DNA follows: TGTGCCAGCAGCTTTGGGCAGGCATCCACAGATACGCAGTATTTT. It is translated as CASSFGQASTDTQYF. The rearrangement links TRBV5-6 to TRBJ2-3; D remains ambiguous. Deletions cut 2 bases from V and 2 bases from J, with 12 bases between. Germline V gene lookup returns CDR1 SGHDT and CDR2 YYEEEE. The CDR3 has 15 amino acids.

Details on this clonotype: The junction shows a germline mismatch at one end, possibly a read error. The rearrangement joins TRBV20-1 to TRBJ2-2; D may be TRBD1 (5 bases). Germline V gives CDR1 DFQATT, CDR2 SNEGSKA (reference sequence). CDR3 length: 19 residues. DNA for the CDR3: TGCAGTGCTAGGTACACCCCGGGTTCAGGGCCGTCGAACACAGGGGAGCTGTTTTTT. Residues: CSARYTPGSGPSNTGELFF.